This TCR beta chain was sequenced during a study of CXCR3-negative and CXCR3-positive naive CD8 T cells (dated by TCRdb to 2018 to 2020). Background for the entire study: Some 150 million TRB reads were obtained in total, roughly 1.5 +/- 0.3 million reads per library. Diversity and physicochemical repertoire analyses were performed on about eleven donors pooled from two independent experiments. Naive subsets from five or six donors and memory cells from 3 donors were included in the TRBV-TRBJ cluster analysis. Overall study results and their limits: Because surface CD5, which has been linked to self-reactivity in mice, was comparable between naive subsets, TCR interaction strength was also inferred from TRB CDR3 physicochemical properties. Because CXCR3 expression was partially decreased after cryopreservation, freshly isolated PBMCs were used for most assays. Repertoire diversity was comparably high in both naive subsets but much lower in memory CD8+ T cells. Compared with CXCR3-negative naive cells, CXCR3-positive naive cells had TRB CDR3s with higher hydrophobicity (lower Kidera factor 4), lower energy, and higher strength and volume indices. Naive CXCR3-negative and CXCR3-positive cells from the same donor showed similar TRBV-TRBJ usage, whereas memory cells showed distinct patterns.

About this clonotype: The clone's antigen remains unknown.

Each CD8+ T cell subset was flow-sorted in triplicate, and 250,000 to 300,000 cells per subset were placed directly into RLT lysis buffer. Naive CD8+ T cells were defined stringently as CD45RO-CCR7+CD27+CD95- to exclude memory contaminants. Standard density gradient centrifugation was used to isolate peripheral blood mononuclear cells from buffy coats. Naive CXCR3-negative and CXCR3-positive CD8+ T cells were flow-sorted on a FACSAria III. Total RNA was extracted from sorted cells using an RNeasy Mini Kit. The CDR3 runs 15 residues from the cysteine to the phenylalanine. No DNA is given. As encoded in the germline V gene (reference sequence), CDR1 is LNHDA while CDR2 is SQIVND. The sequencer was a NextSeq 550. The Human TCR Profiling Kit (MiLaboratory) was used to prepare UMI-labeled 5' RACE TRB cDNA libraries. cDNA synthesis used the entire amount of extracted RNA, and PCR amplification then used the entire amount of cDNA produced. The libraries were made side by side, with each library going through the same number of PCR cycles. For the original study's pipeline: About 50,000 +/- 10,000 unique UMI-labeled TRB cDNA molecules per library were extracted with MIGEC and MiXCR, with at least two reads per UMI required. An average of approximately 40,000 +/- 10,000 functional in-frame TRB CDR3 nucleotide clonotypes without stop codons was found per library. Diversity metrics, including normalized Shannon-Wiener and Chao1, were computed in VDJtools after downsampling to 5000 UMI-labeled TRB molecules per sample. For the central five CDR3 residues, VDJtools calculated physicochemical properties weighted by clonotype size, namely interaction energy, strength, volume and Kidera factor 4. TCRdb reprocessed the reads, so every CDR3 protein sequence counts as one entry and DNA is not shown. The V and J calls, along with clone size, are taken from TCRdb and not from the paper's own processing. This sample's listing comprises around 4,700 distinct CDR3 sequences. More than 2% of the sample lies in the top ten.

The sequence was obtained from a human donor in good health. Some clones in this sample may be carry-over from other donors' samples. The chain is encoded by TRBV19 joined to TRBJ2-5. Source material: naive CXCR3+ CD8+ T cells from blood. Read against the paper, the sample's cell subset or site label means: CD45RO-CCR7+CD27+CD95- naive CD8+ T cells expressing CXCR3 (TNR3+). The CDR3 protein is CASSVGTDFAETQYF.